This T cell receptor (beta chain) was profiled in a study of a mutant IDH1 vaccine in newly diagnosed glioma. The wider study: Vaccinations were initiated 4-6 weeks following radiotherapy alone, or were given together with temozolomide cycles.

To note about this clone: Its antigen remains unknown.

The V gene lost 6 bases and the J gene lost 7 bases, with 6 bases spanning the gap. CDR1 and CDR2 (germline): MNHNS, SASEGT. CDR3 length: 11 residues. The data were produced by immunoSEQ multiplex PCR, yet TCRdb's version contains in-frame clones alone and is incomplete. The sample has 50,000 to 60,000 clones, approximately 80% seen once. Specified time point: week 23, last vaccination. Each vaccine dose was 300 ug of mutant IDH1 20-mer peptide, with topical imiquimod. The chain couples TRBV6-1 to TRBJ2-2, with D uncertain. The sequence was collected from a man in his forties with glioma. The sample here was PBMCs, taken from a glioma patient whose treatment included an IDH1 peptide vaccine. For the CDR3, the DNA is TGTGCCAGCAGGGCGGACGGGGAGCTGTTTTTT. It specifies CASRADGELFF.